This passage covers 25 T cell receptor beta chains from one sample sequenced in a study of T cell clonality in common variable immunodeficiency. Clones were read by immunoSEQ multiplex PCR, and TCRdb kept only the in-frame ones, dropping some. The sample includes roughly 57,000 clones, none of them occurring once. Sequencing input: peripheral blood mononuclear cells. The receptors here all came from a person aged 18 to 75 in good health.

This clone was detected only a few times. The CDR3 goes on 3 residues after the read ends, and that part is filled in from the germline J gene. This chain uses TRBV2 with TRBJ2-3; a weak D match, TRBD1 (6 bases). This CDR3 has 11 amino acids. Germline loops: CDR1 SNHLY, CDR2 FYNNEI. CDR3 bases read: TGTGCCAGCAGCGCGCAGGGGACG. Protein: CASSAQGT. Given in full, the CDR3 is CASSAQGTQYF.

This clone was seen many times. The CDR3 extends 3 residues past the end of the read, so its final part is completed from the germline J gene. The chain joins TRBV6-1 to TRBJ2-7; a weak D match, TRBD2 (6 bases). Germline V lookup: CDR1 MNHNS, CDR2 SASEGT. V was shortened by 4 bases and J by 3 bases, with 16 bases between the two germline ends. The CDR3 length is 15 residues. This chain's CDR3 is CASSVLHLGGYEQYF. The covered CDR3 bases are TGTGCCAGCAGTGTATTACATCTCGGGGGCTACGAG.

This clone appeared many times. The read ends 3 residues before the CDR3 terminus; that terminus is restored from the germline J gene. This chain links TRBV20-1 with TRBJ2-2; 10 bases fit TRBD2. V was pared by 0 bases and J by 5 bases, with 9 bases of the junction left unmatched. From germline, CDR1 is DFQATT and CDR2 SNEGSKA (reference sequence). This CDR3 contains 17 residues. The CDR3 bases that were read are TGCAGTGCTAGAGATCCAGCGGGGGGGCCGCGGACCGGGGAG. This translates into CSARDPAGGPRTGE. The complete CDR3 protein is CSARDPAGGPRTGELFF.

This clone was found many times. The read gets to within 3 residues of the CDR3 end, and the germline J gene fills in the rest. J is TRBJ1-1 and V is TRBV7-3, with D possibly matching TRBD1 (5 bases). Trimming took off 5 bases at V and 1 base at J, with 14 bases between the two ends. CDR1 is SGHTA, CDR2 FQGTGA, per germline. CDR3 length: 15 amino acids. Incomplete CDR3 DNA: TGTGCCAGCAGCCTACAAGACAGCTCGAACACTGAA. It translates to CASSLQDSSNTE. The CDR3, in full, reads CASSLQDSSNTEAFF.

Many counts were recorded for this clone. The CDR3 is cut off 3 residues early in the read; its end comes from the germline J gene. This chain connects TRBV7-9 to TRBJ1-4, with D perhaps TRBD1 (5 bases). Germline V gives CDR1 SEHNR, CDR2 FQNEAQ (reference sequence). This CDR3 is built from 15 residues. V shed 4 bases and J shed 3 bases, with 12 bases lying between them. The CDR3 sequence is CASSSWGDSNEKLFF. The sequenced part of the CDR3 DNA is TGTGCCAGCAGCTCCTGGGGGGATTCTAATGAAAAA.

This clone occurred many times. The read ends 3 residues before the CDR3 terminus; that terminus is restored from the germline J gene. The chain recombines TRBV2 with TRBJ2-3; 8 bases fit TRBD1. Germline CDR1 reads SNHLY; CDR2 reads FYNNEI. The CDR3 consists of 14 residues. V was pared by 4 bases and J by 4 bases, with 4 bases of the junction left unmatched. CDR3 region: CASSGGQGADTQYF. The DNA read from the CDR3 is TGTGCCAGCAGTGGAGGACAGGGTGCAGATACG.

This clone was counted only a few times. The DNA ends 3 residues before the CDR3 does, and the rest of the CDR3 is filled in from the germline J gene. This sequence joins TRBV6-2 or TRBV6-3 and TRBJ1-5, with 7 positions matching TRBD1. V was clipped by 6 bases and J by 6 bases; unmatched bases: 14. CDR1 is MNHEY and CDR2 is SVGEGT in the germline V gene. The CDR3 contains 16 residues. The CDR3 DNA, read in part, is TGTGCCAGCAGCTACATTCCCGGGGACAGCGGTCAGCCC. Its translation: CASSYIPGDSGQP. The whole CDR3 sequence is CASSYIPGDSGQPQHF.

This clone has at least ten counts. With the read ending 3 residues before the CDR3 end, the germline J gene is used to fill in that end. V usage is TRBV18 and J usage is TRBJ2-1; 8 bases agree with TRBD2. Germline values: CDR1 KGHSH, CDR2 LQKENI. The V and J ends lost 4 bases and 2 bases, in that order; junction bases with no gene match: 7. CDR3 length equals 16 residues. CDR3 loop: CASSLERGLTYNEQFF. The part of the CDR3 DNA that was read is TGTGCCAGCTCACTCGAGCGGGGGCTTACCTACAATGAG. Full variable domain (remainder filled in from reference TRBV18 and TRBJ2-1): NAGVMQNPRHLVRRRGQEARLRCSPMKGHSHVYWYRQLPEEGLKFMVYLQKENIIDESGMPKERFSAEFPKEGPSILRIQQVVRGDSAAYFCASSLERGLTYNEQFFGPGTRLTVL.

This clone occurred many times. The observed sequence ends 3 residues before the CDR3 terminus, with the missing tail filled in from the germline J gene. This chain links TRBV6-2 or TRBV6-3 with TRBJ2-4; D is ambiguous. Trimming took 2 bases from V and 3 from J, leaving 5 bases between them. Germline CDR1 is MNHEY and CDR2 is SVGEGT. CDR3 length: 13 residues. The sequenced part of the CDR3 DNA is TGTGCCAGCAGTTACCCCGGCAAAAACATT. Translating gives CASSYPGKNI. The whole CDR3 protein reads CASSYPGKNIQYF.

In its sample, this clone was seen many times. The observed sequence ends 3 residues before the CDR3 terminus, with the missing tail filled in from the germline J gene. This chain joins TRBV7-2 and TRBJ2-7; a weak D match, TRBD2 (6 bases). Trimming left V 5 bases short and J 1 base short, with 15 bases between. Germline V gene lookup returns CDR1 SGHTA and CDR2 FQGNSA. This CDR3 has 15 amino acids. CDR3: CASSRDLARSYEQYF. The part of the CDR3 DNA that was read is TGTGCCAGCAGCAGGGATCTAGCGAGATCCTACGAG.

This clone was seen many times. CDR3 loop: CASSMFRADGYTF. The covered CDR3 bases are TGTGCCAGTAGTATGTTCAGGGCTGATGGC. The rearrangement joins TRBV19 to TRBJ1-2; weak D call: TRBD1 (5 bases). The read terminates 3 residues ahead of where the CDR3 ends, so the germline J gene completes it. V lost 3 bases to trimming and J lost 6 bases, with 11 bases between them. The CDR3 sequence is 13 residues long. Germline V gives CDR1 LNHDA, CDR2 SQIVND (reference sequence).

The sample holds many counts of this clone. CDR3 in amino acids: CASSLSSDRRGYTF. The covered CDR3 bases are TGTGCCAGCAGCTTGTCTTCGGACAGGCGTGGC. This chain connects TRBV5-4 to TRBJ1-2; TRBD1 matches 7 bases. Read data end 3 residues before the CDR3 end; the end is taken from the germline J gene. V shed 1 base, J shed 7 bases, and the junction held 7 bases outside the gene matches. Per germline, CDR1 SGHNT and CDR2 YYREEE (reference sequence). The CDR3 totals 14 residues.

This clone was seen at least ten times. The CDR3 goes on 3 residues after the read ends, and that part is filled in from the germline J gene. The gene calls are TRBV5-1 and TRBJ1-2; 7 bases agree with TRBD1. The trim removed 4 bases at V and 2 bases at J, leaving 2 bases unmatched. The CDR3 totals 13 residues. The germline V gene encodes CDR1 SGHRS and CDR2 YFSETQ. Incomplete CDR3 DNA: TGCGCCAGCAGCCAGGGACAGAACTATGGC. Encoded protein: CASSQGQNYG. The whole CDR3 reads CASSQGQNYGYTF.

This clone has a count of ten or more. With the read ending 3 residues before the CDR3 end, the germline J gene is used to fill in that end. The V and J genes are TRBV5-1 and TRBJ2-7; 10 bases are a match to TRBD1. There are 15 residues in the CDR3. Per the germline V gene, CDR1 is SGHRS and CDR2 is YFSETQ. Germline trimming cut 4 bases from V and 4 bases from J; bases unmatched to any gene: 8. The CDR3 is CASSKMTGGIYEQYF. The sequenced CDR3 bases are TGCGCCAGCAGCAAGATGACAGGGGGCATTTACGAG.

In its sample, this clone was seen many times. The read gets to within 3 residues of the CDR3 end, and the germline J gene fills in the rest. This chain uses TRBV19 with TRBJ1-4; D unclear. Germline assignment: CDR1 LNHDA and CDR2 SQIVND (reference sequence). V lost 5 bases and J lost 7, with 8 bases in between. The CDR3 consists of 12 residues. Incomplete CDR3 DNA: TGTGCCAGTAGTGCTATTACTGAAAAA. Amino acid sequence: CASSAITEK. The whole CDR3 protein reads CASSAITEKLFF.

This clone was detected many times. The read stops 3 residues short of the end of the CDR3; the missing end is completed from the germline J gene. The gene calls are TRBV7-9 and TRBJ1-1, with D hard to call. Germline assignment: CDR1 SEHNR and CDR2 FQNEAQ (reference sequence). V lost 5 bases and J 7 bases, leaving 8 bases between the germline ends. This CDR3 comprises 11 residues. The CDR3 loop is CASSLYNEAFF. The sequenced part of the CDR3 DNA is TGTGCCAGCAGCCTCTATAATGAA.

The CDR3 loop is CASSKGLAKTDTYTF. Partial CDR3 DNA: TGTGCCAGCAGTAAAGGACTAGCCAAAACAGATACC. V usage is TRBV7-9 and J usage is TRBJ1-2; no definite D call. The read ends 3 residues early relative to the CDR3; the germline J gene fills the gap. Germline loops: CDR1 SEHNR, CDR2 FQNEAQ (reference sequence). This CDR3 comprises 15 residues. Full variable domain (rest looked up from reference TRBV7-9 and TRBJ1-2): DTGVSQNPRHKITKRGQNVTFRCDPISEHNRLYWYRQTLGQGPEFLTYFQNEAQLEKSRLLSDRFSAERPKGSFSTLEIQRTEQGDSAMYLCASSKGLAKTDTYTFGSGTRLTVV.

This clone was observed a few times. The missing CDR3 end, 3 residues past where the read stops, is filled in from the germline J gene. The gene calls are TRBV18 and TRBJ2-4; D is perhaps TRBD1 (6 bases). The germline gives CDR1 KGHSH, CDR2 LQKENI. The CDR3 is 14 amino acids. The CDR3 DNA, read in part, is TGTGCCAGCTCACCACGACAGGCGAACTATGGT. Translated: CASSPRQANYG. The full-length CDR3 reads as CASSPRQANYGQYF.

This clone was seen ten or more times. One end of the junction varies from germline; a read error may be responsible. The read comes to an end 3 residues before the CDR3 does, leaving the germline J gene to fill in the end. V gene TRBV4-2 combines with J gene TRBJ1-3; D not certain. Germline V CDR1 and CDR2: LGHNA, YNFKEQ. This CDR3 spans 15 amino acids. The sequenced CDR3 bases are TGCGCCAGCAGCCCCTCCCGCAGCTCTGGAAACACC. This translates into CASSPSRSSGNT. The full CDR3 protein reads CASSPSRSSGNTIYF.

Only a few counts were recorded for this clone. The CDR3 end falls 3 residues outside the read, so it is completed with the germline J gene. The chain joins TRBV11-2 to TRBJ2-2; no reliable D call. The V end lost 2 bases, the J end lost 0 bases, and 7 bases lay between the germline ends. Germline CDR1 and CDR2: SGHAT and FQNNGV. This CDR3 comprises 15 residues. The sequenced part of the CDR3 DNA is TGTGCCAGCAGCTTAAGGCTGGCGAACACCGGGGAG. This gives the protein CASSLRLANTGE. The full CDR3 is CASSLRLANTGELFF.

This clone was counted many times. The read ends 3 residues shy of where the CDR3 ends; the end is completed using the germline J gene. This rearrangement joins TRBV30 to TRBJ2-2; a possible D gene is TRBD1 (5 bases). CDR3 length: 13 amino acids. CDR1 and CDR2 from the germline V gene are GTSNPN and SVGIG (reference sequence). The V end was cut by 3 bases, the J end by 5 bases, with 10 bases between. CDR3 protein: CAWRPGRTGELFF. Incomplete CDR3 DNA: TGTGCCTGGAGACCAGGGCGTACCGGGGAG.

The table lists this clone with many counts. The CDR3: CASSFSSDTQYF. The CDR3 DNA, read in part, is TGTGCCAGCAGCTTTTCGTCGGATACG. The V call is TRBV7-2, the J call TRBJ2-3; no reliable D call. Sequencing ends 3 residues short of the CDR3 end; the germline J gene provides the rest. This CDR3 comprises 12 residues. The V and J ends lost 3 bases and 6 bases respectively, with 7 bases between them. Per germline, CDR1 SGHTA and CDR2 FQGNSA.

There are a few counts of this clone. The read comes to an end 3 residues before the CDR3 does, leaving the germline J gene to fill in the end. The sample carries other DNA sequences with the same CDR3. This chain connects TRBV7-9 to TRBJ1-1; perhaps TRBD1 as D (6 bases). Trimming cost V 3 bases and J 4 bases, with 9 bases left between them. CDR3 length: 13 residues. CDR1 and CDR2 (germline): SEHNR, FQNEAQ (reference sequence). The CDR3 sequence is CASSLGAGTEAFF. The CDR3 bases that were read are TGTGCCAGCAGCTTGGGGGCAGGCACTGAA.

This clone has ten or more counts. The read terminates 3 residues ahead of where the CDR3 ends, so the germline J gene completes it. V usage is TRBV18 and J usage is TRBJ1-6, with 7 positions matching TRBD1. The CDR3 totals 14 residues. Germline lookup yields CDR1 KGHSH and CDR2 LQKENI. Trimming removed 8 bases from V and 7 bases from J; junction bases left unmatched: 8. CDR3 sequence reads: CASAARDRNSPLHF. The covered CDR3 bases are TGTGCCAGCGCTGCCCGGGACAGAAATTCACCC.

This clone showed up many times. The read falls 3 residues short of the CDR3 end, and the missing part is taken from the germline J gene. This chain connects TRBV9 to TRBJ2-2, with a tentative D call TRBD2 (5 bases). With 7 bases removed from V and 3 bases from J, the gap between germline ends came to 10 bases. The CDR3 is 13 residues long. Germline CDR1 is SGDLS and CDR2 is YYNGEE. CDR3 bases read: TGTGCCAGCGGAGCGGTCCACACCGGGGAG. This codes for CASGAVHTGE. In full, the CDR3 reads CASGAVHTGELFF. The full variable domain, with the rest looked up from reference TRBV9 and TRBJ2-2, is DSGVTQTPKHLITATGQRVTLRCSPRSGDLSVYWYQQSLDQGLQFLIQYYNGEERAKGNILERFSAQQFPDLHSELNLSSLELGDSALYFCASGAVHTGELFFGEGSRLTVL.